The 22 T cell receptor beta chains reported below all come from one sample, sequenced in a study of T-cell reconstitution after alpha-beta-depleted transplantation in children. A TCRbeta library incorporating unique molecular identifiers was prepared. Via MiXCR, TCRdb re-called the PCR reads, giving one row per CDR3 protein. The sample includes roughly 570,000 distinct CDR3 sequences, 25% to 30% of them seen just once. Sample: PBMCs, taken before TCRalphabeta/CD19-depleted stem cell transplant. The receptors shown here come from a boy younger than two with Wiskott-Aldrich syndrome, due to receive a stem cell transplant.

This clonotype came up a few times. The V call is TRBV7-9, the J call TRBJ2-7, with unresolved D. The V gene lost 5 bases and the J gene lost 6 bases, with 26 bases spanning the gap. There are 17 residues in the CDR3. Germline-derived CDR1 and CDR2 are SEHNR and FQNEAQ (reference sequence). The CDR3 region has the DNA TGTGCCAGCAGCCCCCGCGGCGGTTTTACATACGTTCGCGAGCAGTACTTC. Its protein is CASSPRGGFTYVREQYF.

This clonotype was seen a few times. The chain carries TRBV15 and TRBJ2-3, with 7 bases identical to TRBD2. This CDR3 is built from 16 residues. Trimming cost V 1 base and J 4 bases; bases outside gene matches: 8. Germline V lookup: CDR1 LNHNV, CDR2 YYDKDF (reference sequence). This chain's CDR3 is CATSRAPGTTSDTQYF. In DNA, the CDR3 is TGTGCCACCAGCAGAGCACCCGGGACTACTTCAGATACGCAGTATTTT.

The chain is built from TRBV12-3 or TRBV12-4 and TRBJ2-2, with D possibly being TRBD2 (6 bases). Trimming shortened V by 2 bases and J by 7 bases, and 17 bases separated the two germline ends. This CDR3 is built from 16 residues. In nucleotides, the CDR3 is TGTGCCAGCAGTTTATTGCTCGGGGGAAGTGGCGGGGAGCTGTTTTTT. Translation gives CASSLLLGGSGGELFF.

This clonotype showed up just a few times. The rearrangement joins TRBV20-1 to TRBJ2-1; D uncertain. This CDR3 has 11 residues. V gave up 6 bases and J gave up 9 bases, with 12 bases separating them. Germline V gives CDR1 DFQATT, CDR2 SNEGSKA (reference sequence). Written as DNA, the CDR3 is TGCAGTGCCCGGTGGTTGACTGAGCAGTTCTTC. Protein: CSARWLTEQFF.

V usage is TRBV13 and J usage is TRBJ2-7; TRBD2 aligns across 12 bases. Germline assignment: CDR1 PRHDT and CDR2 FYEKMQ (reference sequence). CDR3 length: 15 amino acids. J was trimmed by 5 bases and V by 10 bases; bases with no gene match: 12. The CDR3 loop is CATQRWTSGIDEQYF. As DNA, the CDR3 is TGTGCCACCCAGCGATGGACTAGCGGGATTGACGAGCAGTACTTC.

This clonotype was found a few times. The chain carries TRBV20-1 and TRBJ2-1; the D is unclear. CDR1 is DFQATT, CDR2 SNEGSKA, per germline (reference sequence). The ends were cut back, 3 bases at V and 2 bases at J, with 11 bases in the middle. The CDR3 consists of 14 residues. The CDR3 spells CSASPLGTYNEQFF. CDR3 sequence (DNA): TGCAGTGCTAGCCCCCTCGGAACCTACAATGAGCAGTTCTTC.

This clonotype was counted between two and nine times. This chain uses TRBV28 with TRBJ2-7; no reliable D call. The CDR3 length is 12 residues. CDR1 is MDHEN, CDR2 SYDVKM, per germline. Trimming shortened V by 4 bases and J by 5 bases, and 9 bases separated the two germline ends. DNA for the CDR3: TGTGCCAGCAGTTCCTCTTTGGACGAGCAGTACTTC. This gives the protein CASSSSLDEQYF. Full variable domain (outside the CDR3, taken from reference TRBV28 and TRBJ2-7): DVKVTQSSRYLVKRTGEKVFLECVQDMDHENMFWYRQDPGLGLRLIYFSYDVKMKEKGDIPEGYSVSREKKERFSLILESASTNQTSMYLCASSSSLDEQYFGPGTRLTVT.

The chain employs TRBV10-3 and TRBJ2-7; D may be TRBD2 (6 bases). The CDR3 spans 16 residues. Germline V gene lookup returns CDR1 ENHRY and CDR2 SYGVKD. V was shortened by 0 bases and J by 6 bases, with 18 bases between the two germline ends. The CDR3 DNA follows: TGTGCCATCAGTGAGTCGATTGGGCTCGGGAGTTGCGAGCAGTACTTC. It codes for CAISESIGLGSCEQYF.

V is TRBV12-3 or TRBV12-4 and J is TRBJ2-1; D uncertain. Trimming left V 6 bases short and J 6 bases short, with 18 bases between. The CDR3 has 15 residues. CDR3 loop: CASSPVRPRANEQFF. CDR3 DNA: TGTGCCAGCAGCCCCGTAAGGCCTAGGGCCAATGAGCAGTTCTTC.

This clonotype came up a few times. The rearrangement links TRBV5-1 to TRBJ1-4; D call uncertain. Germline CDR1 reads SGHRS; CDR2 reads YFSETQ. The ends were cut back, 1 base at V and 4 bases at J, with 8 bases in the middle. The CDR3 length is 14 residues. The CDR3 sequence: CASSLSRRNEKLFF. CDR3 nucleotides: TGCGCCAGCAGCTTGAGCCGCCGTAATGAAAAACTGTTTTTT.

The chain combines TRBV5-1 with TRBJ2-7, with 8 bases that match TRBD1. From germline, CDR1 is SGHRS and CDR2 YFSETQ. The CDR3 extends over 15 amino acids. With V trimmed by 0 bases and J by 1 base, 3 bases remained unmatched. The CDR3 region is CASSLVWDRSYEQYF. CDR3 bases: TGCGCCAGCAGCTTGGTATGGGACAGGTCCTACGAGCAGTACTTC.

This clonotype was recorded a few times. V and J are TRBV2 and TRBJ1-1, with D possibly being TRBD1 (6 bases). V was clipped by 7 bases and J by 1 base, with 10 bases between them. The CDR3 totals 13 residues. Germline CDR1 and CDR2: SNHLY and FYNNEI. CDR3 nucleotides: TGTGCCAGCAACCGAGGGGGGAACACTGAAGCTTTCTTT. This encodes CASNRGGNTEAFF.

This clonotype was seen a handful of times. The V call is TRBV20-1, the J call TRBJ1-5, with D unclear. CDR1 DFQATT and CDR2 SNEGSKA come from the germline V gene (reference sequence). With 6 bases removed from V and 7 bases from J, the gap between germline ends came to 10 bases. This CDR3 spans 11 amino acids. DNA for the CDR3: TGCAGTGCCGCCTACGGGCAGCCCCAGCATTTT. Translated: CSAAYGQPQHF.

The chain joins TRBV7-9 to TRBJ2-5; 11 bases map to TRBD1. Trimming removed 1 base from V and 2 bases from J; junction bases left unmatched: 3. CDR3 length: 16 residues. Germline CDR1 SEHNR, CDR2 FQNEAQ (reference sequence). The CDR3 sequence: CASSLGTGGLQETQYF. The CDR3, as DNA: TGTGCCAGCAGCTTAGGGACAGGGGGCTTACAAGAGACCCAGTACTTC.

The CDR3 reads CSATGLAGGKSTDTQYF. Here the CDR3 DNA reads TGCAGTGCAACCGGACTAGCGGGAGGCAAAAGCACAGATACGCAGTATTTT. V usage is TRBV20-1 and J usage is TRBJ2-3; TRBD2 agrees at 14 bases. The CDR3 is 17 amino acids. The trim removed 6 bases at V and 0 bases at J, leaving 8 bases unmatched. Germline V gene data show CDR1 as DFQATT and CDR2 as SNEGSKA (reference sequence).

This chain connects TRBV12-3 or TRBV12-4 to TRBJ2-1; 9 nucleotides line up with TRBD1. V shed 7 bases and J 3 bases; nucleotides not matched to a gene: 7. The CDR3 contains 15 residues. The CDR3 is CASTSRTGVYNEQFF. The CDR3, as DNA: TGTGCCAGCACCTCTCGGACAGGGGTCTACAATGAGCAGTTCTTC.

This CDR3 reads CASSLVAGNTDTQYF. As DNA, the CDR3 is TGTGCCAGCAGCTTGGTCGCGGGGAACACAGATACGCAGTATTTT. The chain uses TRBV5-5 and TRBJ2-3; maybe TRBD2 (6 bases). The CDR3 loop spans 15 amino acids. V lost 0 bases to trimming and J lost 2 bases, with 10 bases between them. The germline V gene has CDR1 SGHKS and CDR2 YYEKEE (reference sequence).

The chain carries TRBV28 and TRBJ2-3, with TRBD1 identical over 8 bases. Germline CDR1 and CDR2: MDHEN and SYDVKM. V lost 6 bases and J lost 2; bases outside the gene matches: 7. This CDR3 spans 15 amino acids. The CDR3 loop reads CASRPDRGITDTQYF. The CDR3 bases are TGTGCCAGCAGACCAGACAGGGGAATCACAGATACGCAGTATTTT.

This clonotype was picked up a small number of times. The chain combines TRBV10-3 with TRBJ2-2; 8 nucleotides align to TRBD1. J lost 4 bases, V lost 2 bases, and 6 bases had no gene match. Germline values: CDR1 ENHRY, CDR2 SYGVKD. The CDR3 consists of 16 residues. The chain's CDR3 is CAISEGQGALTGELFF. The CDR3 DNA reads TGTGCCATCAGTGAGGGTCAGGGGGCGCTCACCGGGGAGCTGTTTTTT.

This clonotype was seen just once. The chain has TRBV2 and TRBJ1-2, with D possibly matching TRBD1 (5 bases). The CDR3 has 11 amino acids. Germline V gives CDR1 SNHLY, CDR2 FYNNEI. The CDR3 loop is CAGNRGRGYTF. In DNA form, the CDR3 reads TGTGCGGGCAATCGGGGCCGGGGCTACACCTTC.

The CDR3 loop reads CASSPGGLAGYYEQYF. Written as DNA, the CDR3 is TGCGCCAGCAGCCCAGGCGGACTAGCGGGCTACTACGAGCAGTACTTC. The rearrangement uses TRBV5-1 and TRBJ2-7; 11 positions agree with TRBD2. With V trimmed by 4 bases and J by 3 bases, 9 bases remained unmatched. The CDR3 sequence is 16 residues long. CDR1 is SGHRS and CDR2 is YFSETQ in the germline V gene.

CDR3: CATSPMSPVDTQYF. CDR3 nucleotide sequence: TGTGCCACCAGCCCCATGAGCCCCGTCGATACGCAGTATTTT. This chain uses TRBV15 with TRBJ2-3; D remains unclear. The CDR3 contains 14 residues. V was cut by 5 bases and J by 6 bases, with 15 bases left in between. CDR1 and CDR2 from the germline V gene are LNHNV and YYDKDF (reference sequence).